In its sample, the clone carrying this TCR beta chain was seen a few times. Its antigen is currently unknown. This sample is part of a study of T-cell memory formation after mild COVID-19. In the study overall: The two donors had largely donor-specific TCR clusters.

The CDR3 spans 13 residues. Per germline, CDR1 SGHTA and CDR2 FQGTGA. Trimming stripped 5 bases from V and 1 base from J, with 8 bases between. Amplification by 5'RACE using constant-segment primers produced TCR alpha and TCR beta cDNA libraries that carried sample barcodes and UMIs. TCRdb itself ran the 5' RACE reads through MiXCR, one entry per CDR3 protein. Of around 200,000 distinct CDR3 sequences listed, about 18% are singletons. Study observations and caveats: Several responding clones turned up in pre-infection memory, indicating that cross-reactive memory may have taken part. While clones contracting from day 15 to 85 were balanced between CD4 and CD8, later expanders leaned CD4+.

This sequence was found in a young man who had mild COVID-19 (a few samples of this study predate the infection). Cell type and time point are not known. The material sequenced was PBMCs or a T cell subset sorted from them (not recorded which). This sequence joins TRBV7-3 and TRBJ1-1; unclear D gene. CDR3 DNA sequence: TGTGCCAGCAGCATGGACGGGAACACTGAAGCTTTCTTT. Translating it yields CASSMDGNTEAFF.